Listed below are T cell receptor beta chains from one sample, sequenced in a study of T-cell reconstitution after alpha-beta-depleted transplantation in children. Each CDR3 protein is one row after TCRdb ran MiXCR on the PCR reads. This sample has 780,000 or so distinct CDR3 sequences, with roughly 16% found just once. The sample in question was PBMCs, mostly from graft donor cells, obtained 360 days after TCRalphabeta/CD19-depleted stem cell transplant. These receptor sequences come from a male patient younger than 18 who had a stem cell transplant for acute lymphoblastic leukemia, so the T cells may come from the graft donor. The CDR3 runs from the conserved cysteine through the conserved F or W. The order of the fields is clone size, V gene, D gene, J gene, CDR3 DNA, CDR3 protein. A D gene is named only where the DNA matches it firmly. Rows may omit the clone size; those that give it use once, few, many or a size class.

abundance: NA; v_gene: TRBV2; d_gene: NA; j_gene: TRBJ2-7; CDR3nt: TGTGCCAGCAGATCGGACAGCTCCTCCTACGAGCAGTACTTC; CDR3aa: CASRSDSSSYEQYF
abundance: few; v_gene: TRBV20-1; d_gene: NA; j_gene: TRBJ2-1; CDR3nt: TGCAGTGGCTGGCTAGCGAGTTACAATGAGCAGTTCTTC; CDR3aa: CSGWLASYNEQFF
abundance: NA; v_gene: TRBV3-1; d_gene: TRBD2; j_gene: TRBJ2-2; CDR3nt: TGTGCCAGCAGCCACCTTCTAGCGGGAGATAACACCGGGGAGCTGTTTTTT; CDR3aa: CASSHLLAGDNTGELFF
abundance: few; v_gene: TRBV5-1; d_gene: TRBD1; j_gene: TRBJ1-2; CDR3nt: TGCGCCAGCAGCCCTCAGGGGGTTGATGGCTACACCTTC; CDR3aa: CASSPQGVDGYTF
abundance: few; v_gene: TRBV18; d_gene: TRBD1; j_gene: TRBJ2-5; CDR3nt: TGTGCCAGCTCACCACGGGGACAGCAAGAGACCCAGTACTTC; CDR3aa: CASSPRGQQETQYF
abundance: NA; v_gene: TRBV5-1; d_gene: NA; j_gene: TRBJ2-3; CDR3nt: TGCGCCAGCAGCCCCTGGGTCCAGACAGATACGCAGTATTTT; CDR3aa: CASSPWVQTDTQYF
abundance: NA; v_gene: TRBV3-1; d_gene: NA; j_gene: TRBJ2-3; CDR3nt: TGTGCCAGCAGCCTGAGACAAAGTGCGCAGTATTTT; CDR3aa: CASSLRQSAQYF
abundance: many; v_gene: TRBV25-1; d_gene: TRBD2; j_gene: TRBJ2-1; CDR3nt: TGTGCCAGCAGCCGGACTAGTAGCGCCTACAATGAGCAGTTCTTC; CDR3aa: CASSRTSSAYNEQFF
abundance: many; v_gene: TRBV11-2; d_gene: TRBD2; j_gene: TRBJ2-1; CDR3nt: TGTGCCAGCAGCTTAGTTTTAGCGGGGGACAATGAGCAGTTCTTC; CDR3aa: CASSLVLAGDNEQFF
abundance: NA; v_gene: TRBV9; d_gene: TRBD2; j_gene: TRBJ2-7; CDR3nt: TGTGCCAGCAGCGTAACGGGAGGGAGACAGTACTTC; CDR3aa: CASSVTGGRQYF
abundance: NA; v_gene: TRBV6-2/TRBV6-3; d_gene: TRBD1; j_gene: TRBJ1-1; CDR3nt: TGTGCCAGCAGTCGGCGACAGGGATGGACTGAAGCTTTCTTT; CDR3aa: CASSRRQGWTEAFF
abundance: many; v_gene: TRBV7-9; d_gene: NA; j_gene: TRBJ2-5; CDR3nt: TGTGCCAGCAGCTCCAGGGGTTTGGGAGAGACCCAGTACTTC; CDR3aa: CASSSRGLGETQYF